This entry lists 21 T cell receptor beta chains sequenced from one sample in a study of cytomegalovirus exposure and HLA in healthy donors. Vbeta (60) and Jbeta (13) primers were used in the PCR. TCRdb's table, derived via immunoSEQ multiplex PCR, lists solely in-frame clones and lacks some. The table records roughly 150,000 clones, under 70% of them present only once. The sequenced sample was PBMCs. These receptors all come from a woman aged 25 to 39 in good health and CMV-seropositive.

The genes are TRBV6-1 and TRBJ1-2; no definite D call. The CDR3 sequence is 13 residues long. Germline V gene data show CDR1 as MNHNS and CDR2 as SASEGT. The V end was cut by 5 bases, the J end by 7 bases, with 14 bases between. The CDR3 region has the DNA TGTGCCAGCAGTTCCGGAGGTTTGTCTGGCTACACCTTC. Translated: CASSSGGLSGYTF.

The gene calls are TRBV29-1 and TRBJ2-6; TRBD2 matches at 12 bases. Germline lookup yields CDR1 SQVTM and CDR2 ANQGSEA. Germline trimming cut 0 bases from V and 12 bases from J; bases unmatched to any gene: 3. This CDR3 has 14 amino acids. The CDR3 coding sequence is TGCAGCGTTGAAGATATGGGACTAGCGGGCGTCCTGACTTTC. Translating it yields CSVEDMGLAGVLTF.

The rearrangement links TRBV7-2 to TRBJ1-1; D is ambiguous. The CDR3 sequence is 16 residues long. The germline V gene has CDR1 SGHTA and CDR2 FQGNSA. V was cut by 2 bases and J by 1 base, with 14 bases left in between. The CDR3 DNA reads TGTGCCAGCAGCTTATTCGGCGACTCCTGGAACACTGAAGCTTTCTTT. It encodes CASSLFGDSWNTEAFF.

The rearrangement joins TRBV5-1 to TRBJ2-1; D might be TRBD2 (5 bases). The CDR3 totals 19 residues. Trimming removed 0 bases from V and 4 bases from J, with 23 bases in between. Germline-derived CDR1 and CDR2 are SGHRS and YFSETQ. The CDR3 here is CASSLEVWERPRPYNEQFF. The CDR3 bases are TGCGCCAGCAGCTTGGAGGTTTGGGAGCGACCCCGTCCTTACAATGAGCAGTTCTTC.

This chain links TRBV5-1 with TRBJ2-3; D gene unclear. Germline V gene lookup returns CDR1 SGHRS and CDR2 YFSETQ. V gave up 3 bases and J gave up 0 bases, with 5 bases separating them. CDR3 length: 13 amino acids. The CDR3 sequence is CASSSPSTDTQYF. In DNA, the CDR3 is TGCGCCAGCAGCTCTCCTAGCACAGATACGCAGTATTTT. Combining the CDR3 with reference TRBV5-1 and TRBJ2-3 gives the whole variable domain KAGVTQTPRYLIKTRGQQVTLSCSPISGHRSVSWYQQTPGQGLQFLFEYFSETQRNKGNFPGRFSGRQFSNSRSEMNVSTLELGDSALYLCASSSPSTDTQYFGPGTRLTVL.

The V gene is TRBV6-1, the J gene TRBJ1-5, with 11 bases fitting TRBD1. This CDR3 is built from 13 residues. J lost 9 bases, V lost 6 bases, and 4 bases had no gene match. The germline CDR1 and CDR2 sequences are MNHNS and SASEGT. This CDR3 reads CASSGQGARPQHF. The CDR3 nucleotides are TGTGCCAGCAGCGGACAGGGGGCGAGGCCCCAGCATTTT.

In its sample, this clone was seen a few times. The chain combines TRBV2 with TRBJ1-5, with D possibly being TRBD1 (6 bases). V dropped 7 bases and J dropped 3 bases, with 13 bases sitting between them. The CDR3 runs to 14 residues. Germline V gene data show CDR1 as SNHLY and CDR2 as FYNNEI. The CDR3 bases are TGTGCCAGCAAATGGGCAGGGGTCAATCAGCCCCAGCATTTT. Amino acid sequence: CASKWAGVNQPQHF.

The CDR3 DNA follows: TGTGCCATCAGCAAAGACAGTTACACTGAAGCTTTCTTT. Amino acid sequence: CAISKDSYTEAFF. The genes are TRBV10-3 and TRBJ1-1, with TRBD1 as a possible D gene (5 bases). V lost 6 bases and J lost 3, with 11 bases in between. The CDR3 is 13 residues long. Per germline, CDR1 ENHRY and CDR2 SYGVKD.

This clone is a singleton in its sample. The chain joins TRBV19 to TRBJ2-2, with D perhaps TRBD1 (6 bases). V was trimmed by 7 bases and J by 3 bases, leaving 18 bases between them. This CDR3 spans 16 amino acids. Per the germline V gene, CDR1 is LNHDA and CDR2 is SQIVND (reference sequence). The CDR3 spells CASTTRGTKDTGELFF. The CDR3 DNA sequence: TGTGCCAGTACCACGAGAGGGACAAAGGACACCGGGGAGCTGTTTTTT.

The chain links TRBV9 to TRBJ2-1; 7 nucleotides line up with TRBD2. The germline gives CDR1 SGDLS, CDR2 YYNGEE. With V trimmed by 0 bases and J by 6 bases, 9 bases remained unmatched. CDR3 length: 16 residues. CDR3 sequence reads: CASSVGIGGGVNEQFF. CDR3 coding DNA: TGTGCCAGCAGCGTAGGTATCGGGGGAGGGGTCAATGAGCAGTTCTTC.

This clone was seen more than once but under ten times. The chain is built from TRBV6-5 and TRBJ2-5, with a tentative D call TRBD2 (5 bases). CDR3 length equals 12 residues. Looked up from germline, CDR1 is MNHEY and CDR2 is SVGAGI. Trimming removed 6 bases at V and 4 bases at J, with 9 bases between. The CDR3 is CASSSGLETQYF. The CDR3 coding sequence is TGTGCCAGCAGCTCCGGACTAGAGACCCAGTACTTC.

Here the CDR3 reads CAGGTLEQGATEAFF. As DNA, the CDR3 is TGTGCCGGGGGGACCCTCGAACAGGGGGCGACTGAAGCTTTCTTT. The J gene is TRBJ1-1, the V gene TRBV21-1; the table's D gene call, TRBD1, was not cross checked with the DNA. TRBV21-1 is a recognized pseudogene. This CDR3 is 15 amino acids long.

The chain combines TRBV5-1 with TRBJ1-1; TRBD1 might be the D (6 bases). V was trimmed by 4 bases and J by 7 bases, leaving 20 bases between them. The germline V gene encodes CDR1 SGHRS and CDR2 YFSETQ. The CDR3 consists of 15 residues. The CDR3, as DNA: TGCGCCAGCAGCCAAAGTCGACAGGTCATCAATGAAGCTTTCTTT. Translation gives CASSQSRQVINEAFF.

This clone occurred a few times. The chain is built from TRBV6-1 and TRBJ2-5; 11 bases agree with TRBD2. This CDR3 is 13 amino acids long. Germline loops: CDR1 MNHNS, CDR2 SASEGT. After removal of 5 bases from V and 4 bases from J, the junction contained 0 bases not matched to a gene. CDR3 sequence reads: CASSTSGRETQYF. The CDR3 DNA sequence: TGTGCCAGCAGTACTAGCGGGAGAGAGACCCAGTACTTC.

This CDR3 is CASSTGVGETQYF. DNA for the CDR3: TGCGCCAGCAGCACAGGGGTTGGAGAGACCCAGTACTTC. This chain connects TRBV10-2 to TRBJ2-5, with 7 bases that match TRBD1. The junction had 5 bases not matched to a gene; V was cut back by 6 bases and J by 4 bases. Per the germline V gene, CDR1 is WSHSY and CDR2 is SAAADI. There are 13 residues in the CDR3.

The V call is TRBV7-3, the J call TRBJ2-2; D may be TRBD1 (6 bases). Between the trimmed V and J ends, which lost 5 bases and 6 bases, there was a span of 31 bases. This CDR3 comprises 20 residues. CDR1 is SGHTA, CDR2 FQGTGA, per germline. CDR3 sequence (DNA): TGTGCCAGCAGCCTTTTAGGTCCGGGACACCTAAGGCGGGTTCCCGGGGAGCTGTTTTTT. Protein: CASSLLGPGHLRRVPGELFF.

The rearrangement links TRBV29-1 to TRBJ2-1; no clear D. Trimming cost V 8 bases and J 0 bases, with 11 bases left between them. The germline V gene encodes CDR1 SQVTM and CDR2 ANQGSEA. The CDR3 totals 13 residues. CDR3 bases: TGCAGCTCCTTTACCAGCTCCTACAATGAGCAGTTCTTC. The encoded protein is CSSFTSSYNEQFF.

The chain is built from TRBV2 and TRBJ1-1, with TRBD1 identical over 7 bases. V gave up 7 bases and J gave up 4 bases; unmatched junction bases: 9. The CDR3 sequence is 14 residues long. CDR1 SNHLY and CDR2 FYNNEI come from the germline V gene. CDR3 sequence (DNA): TGTGCCAGCATCGACCAGGGGGTTGGCACTGAAGCTTTCTTT. Translating it yields CASIDQGVGTEAFF.

This clone was detected only once. This sequence joins TRBV5-1 and TRBJ2-3, with a possible D match to TRBD1 (6 bases). Trimming pared 2 bases from V and 0 bases from J, leaving 13 bases between. This CDR3 spans 16 amino acids. CDR1 is SGHRS and CDR2 is YFSETQ in the germline V gene. This CDR3 is CASSFLTGTSTDTQYF. DNA of the CDR3: TGCGCCAGCAGCTTCTTGACAGGTACTAGCACAGATACGCAGTATTTT.

The chain couples TRBV27 to TRBJ1-3; 7 nucleotides match TRBD1. This CDR3 is built from 14 residues. V lost 0 bases and J lost 7; bases outside the gene matches: 3. Germline CDR1 is MNHEY and CDR2 is SMNVEV (reference sequence). The CDR3 bases are TGTGCCAGCAGTTTATCCGGACAGGAGAACACCATATATTTT. Its protein is CASSLSGQENTIYF.

CDR3 in DNA: TGTGCCAGCAGCTCGACTAGCGGCGGTAATGCGAACACCGGGGAGCTGTTTTTT. Protein product: CASSSTSGGNANTGELFF. The chain links TRBV7-2 to TRBJ2-2; 9 nucleotides agree with TRBD2. The ends lost 4 bases at V and 0 bases at J; junction bases unmatched: 9. The germline V gene has CDR1 SGHTA and CDR2 FQGNSA. This CDR3 has 18 residues. Complete variable domain (other parts from reference TRBV7-2 and TRBJ2-2): GAGVSQSPSNKVTEKGKDVELRCDPISGHTALYWYRQSLGQGLEFLIYFQGNSAPDKSGLPSDRFSAERTGGSVSTLTIQRTQQEDSAVYLCASSSTSGGNANTGELFFGEGSRLTVL.